Listed below are T cell receptor beta chains from one sample, sequenced in a study of identifying expanded T cells in peripheral blood. Libraries were prepared by immunoSEQ multiplex PCR; TCRdb keeps only in-frame clonotypes and omits some of them. The sample contains about 100,000 clones, over 70% of which appear only once. Material: blood. The source is a person aged 18 to 75 in good health. Both conserved end residues are part of each CDR3. D genes are given only for firm matches. Clone size is given for some rows only: seen once, a few or many times, or a class if the clone is expanded.

CDR3nt,CDR3aa,d_gene,abundance,j_gene,v_gene
TGTGCCAGCCCAGGGGTCGAAACCCTGCACGAGCAGTACTTC,CASPGVETLHEQYF,NA,NA,TRBJ2-7,TRBV21-1
TGTGCCATACAGGGCCGCAATGAGCAGTTCTTC,CAIQGRNEQFF,NA,NA,TRBJ2-1,TRBV7-9
TGTGCCAGCAGCCTCAACCTCCGGGGCTACACCTTC,CASSLNLRGYTF,NA,NA,TRBJ1-2,TRBV5-6
TGTGCCAGCAGCCTTCGACAGGGAGTGAATGGCTACACCTTC,CASSLRQGVNGYTF,TRBD1,NA,TRBJ1-2,TRBV14
TGTGCCAGTAGTATCGCGGACCTGGGGGGTGGACGTGGCTACACCTTC,CASSIADLGGGRGYTF,NA,NA,TRBJ1-2,TRBV19
TGTGCCTGGAAAAATTTGGGACAGGGGGACACTGAAGCTTTCTTT,CAWKNLGQGDTEAFF,TRBD1,NA,TRBJ1-1,TRBV30
TGTGCCAGTAGCCCATCGGACGGCTCCTACGAGCAGTACTTC,CASSPSDGSYEQYF,NA,NA,TRBJ2-7,TRBV19
TGTGCCAGCACCCCCGGGACAGGCAACAATCAGCCCCAGCATTTT,CASTPGTGNNQPQHF,TRBD1,few,TRBJ1-5,TRBV6-1
TGTGCCAGCAGCAAACAAGGGGCCCGTTTCACAGATACGCAGTATTTT,CASSKQGARFTDTQYF,NA,once,TRBJ2-3,TRBV21-1
TGTGCCAGCAGCCAAGATGGCACTAGCGGGAGGGCGCAGTATTTT,CASSQDGTSGRAQYF,TRBD2,NA,TRBJ2-3,TRBV4-2
TGTGCCAGCAGCTTGGGAGGGAATGGCTACACCTTC,CASSLGGNGYTF,NA,NA,TRBJ1-2,TRBV5-4
TGTGCCAGCAGTTACGGGACAGGAGTGAACACTGAAGCTTTCTTT,CASSYGTGVNTEAFF,TRBD1,once,TRBJ1-1,TRBV6-6
TGTGCCAGCAGTTTACGCGGGGCCCCGAGCTCCTACAATGAGCAGTTCTTC,CASSLRGAPSSYNEQFF,NA,NA,TRBJ2-1,TRBV27
TGCGCCAGCAGCCAAGCACGGGACGTAAAATCCCCTGGAAACACCATATATTTT,CASSQARDVKSPGNTIYF,NA,NA,TRBJ1-3,TRBV4-3
TGTGCCTGGACCAGTGAGAGGGCCCGGACTGAAGCTTTCTTT,CAWTSERARTEAFF,NA,NA,TRBJ1-1,TRBV30